The clone carrying this T cell receptor beta chain was counted a few times. Its matching antigen is unknown. To make TCR beta libraries, researchers used iRepertoire HTBI primers and Arm-PCR of CDR3 regions. TCRdb processed the multiplex PCR reads anew with MiXCR; each CDR3 protein has one entry. The table includes 400,000 to 450,000 distinct CDR3 sequences, about 25% detected once. The sample comes from a study of regulatory T cells in long-lasting Graves disease. Notes on the study in general: Patients with persistent Graves' had lower TCR diversity than newly diagnosed patients. Persistent disease preferred TRBV28, TRBJ1-2 and TRBJ2-5.

Germline CDR1 is MDHEN and CDR2 is SYDVKM. The length of the CDR3 is 18 residues. Deletions cut 7 bases from V and 0 bases from J, with 19 bases between. Time point: persistent/refractory GD, antithyroid drugs over 5 years with positive TRAb. With RNA extracted from PBMCs as input, the TCR library was made. Graves' disease diagnosis was established per American Thyroid Association guidelines. The receptor comes from a female donor with Graves disease. The sample here was peripheral blood mononuclear cells (PBMCs), taken when the disease was refractory, from a patient treated with antithyroid drugs. This sequence joins TRBV28 and TRBJ2-6; D not resolved. The DNA of the CDR3 is TGTGCCAGCACTCCCCGCCTTGGGTCTTACTCTGGGGCCAACGTCCTGACTTTC. Amino acids: CASTPRLGSYSGANVLTF.